This T cell receptor (delta chain) was identified during a study of Vδ1+ human thymocytes. Thymocytes were sorted as CD3+ TCRVdelta1+ TCRVdelta2- after alphabeta T cell depletion. Sorted Vdelta1+ thymocytes were about 96% to 99.6% pure. In germline, CDR1 is TSWWSYY, CDR2 QGS. This CDR3 spans 20 amino acids. J gave up 0 bases and V 3 bases, and 18 bases lay outside the gene matches. The template was reverse-transcribed extracted RNA. The CDR3 regions were amplified by multiplex PCR from V-gene primers to a constant-region primer. TCRdb reanalyzed the multiplex PCR reads using CATT. The sample shows under 85,000 delta-chain clones, around 35% of them seen only once. This clone was seen a handful of times. The antigen is undetermined. Study findings and constraints: Bulk data may be misread because of unexpected Vdelta2 sequences. Thymic TRG and TRD repertoires appeared highly polyclonal. Unlike peripheral blood Vdelta1+ controls, thymic delta-chain sequences included about 20% Vdelta2 and few Vdelta3.

The TCR sequence derives from a boy under two years old who had congenital heart surgery. V usage is TRDV1 and J usage is TRDJ1, with TRDD3 matching 8 bases. The sample was Vdelta1+ gamma-delta thymocytes from the thymus. Specified subset: FACS-sorted CD3+ TCRalphabeta- TCRVdelta1+ TCRVdelta2- thymocytes. The DNA for the CDR3 is TGTGCTCTTGGGGAGTTCCGGGGACTGGGGGCCTTTTGGTACACCGATAAACTCATCTTT. As protein: CALGEFRGLGAFWYTDKLIF.